The clone carrying this TCR beta chain was seen once. The ends were cut back, 1 base at V and 3 bases at J, with 10 bases in the middle. In germline, CDR1 is SNHLY, CDR2 FYNNEI. This CDR3 is built from 14 residues. As originally analysed: Amplification of reference gene primers provided the estimated nucleated cell counts. Repertoires were generated with immunoSEQ multiplex PCR, while TCRdb's copy carries only in-frame clones and drops some. The DNA gave D and trimming, while V, J and clone size come from that table. Of around 270,000 clones in the sample, around 83% are singletons; the top ten hold less than 2%. This specimen belongs to a study of blood T cell repertoires in COVID-19. Study at large: Spain, Italy and the United States supplied samples that represented acute and convalescent COVID-19. PBMCs, B-cell-depleted T cells, or T cells provided the cDNA or gDNA that made up the material.

The source is a woman aged 40 to 55 who had recovered from COVID-19. The chain recombines TRBV2 with TRBJ2-7; D might be TRBD1 (5 bases). Specimen: peripheral blood. CDR3 in amino acids: CASSEGRGYYEQYF. The DNA of the CDR3 is TGTGCCAGCAGTGAAGGTAGGGGATACTACGAGCAGTACTTC.